This T cell receptor (beta chain) was obtained from a study of TIL therapy for anti-PD-1-resistant metastatic lung cancer. Study-level background: By whole-exome sequencing, median non-synonymous tumor mutation burden was around 1.4 mutations per megabase.

This was the immunoSEQ v3 assay. Repertoires were generated with immunoSEQ multiplex PCR, while TCRdb's copy carries only in-frame clones and drops some. The data show 45,000 to 50,000 clones, with 70% to 85% seen just once and approximately 5.6% held by the top ten. Time point described: pre-treatment sample, taken before nivolumab and TIL therapy. Most excised metastases sampled were pleural nodules or supraclavicular lymph nodes. CDR1 is MNHEY and CDR2 is SMNVEV in the germline V gene (reference sequence). CDR3 length equals 13 residues. Trimming took off 5 bases at V and 3 bases at J, with 11 bases between the two ends. This clone was found a few times.

Sequences were derived from tumor tissue, sampled at baseline. The rearrangement joins TRBV27 to TRBJ2-7; possible D gene TRBD1, 6 bases. The TCR was taken from a person between 30 and 79 years old with non-small cell lung cancer. CDR3 residues: CASSPGTFYEQYF. As DNA, the CDR3 is TGTGCCAGCAGTCCTGGGACATTCTACGAGCAGTACTTC.